This T cell receptor (beta chain) was obtained from a study of radiation and T cells in renal cell carcinoma. Time point in this sample: blood 4 weeks post-SBRT, at nephrectomy. Regarding treatment: 15 Gy SBRT to primary tumor, nephrectomy 4 weeks later. Serial blood draws occurred at baseline and 2 and 4 weeks post-SBRT. The CDR3 runs to 17 residues. After removal of 2 bases from V and 6 bases from J, the junction contained 14 bases not matched to a gene. From germline, CDR1 is KGHSH and CDR2 LQKENI. The repertoire was sequenced with immunoSEQ multiplex PCR; TCRdb's copy has only in-frame clones and lacks some. The sample holds fewer than 45,000 clones, over 80% seen once.

Sequenced material: blood, taken from a patient whose treatment included radiotherapy and nephrectomy. This TCR was recovered from a woman between 65 and 79 years old with renal cell carcinoma. The chain recombines TRBV18 with TRBJ1-1; the match to TRBD1 covers 8 bases. This CDR3 reads CASSPNSGGASYAEAFF. The CDR3 DNA sequence: TGTGCCAGCTCACCAAACTCAGGGGGCGCCAGCTACGCTGAAGCTTTCTTT.